Listed here are 15 T cell receptor beta chains from one sample, sequenced in a study of response to subunit inactivated influenza vaccine. TCRdb recomputed calls from the RT-PCR reads with MiXCR, one row per CDR3 protein. The repertoire has about 700,000 distinct CDR3 sequences, around 13% of them found once; the top ten carry around 6.5%. The sample consisted of PBMCs from blood, taken 14 to 15 days before vaccination. The origin of the receptors is a man aged 45-60 years who received an inactivated influenza vaccine.

This clonotype was seen only a few times. The chain carries TRBV29-1 and TRBJ2-5, with a weak D call TRBD1 (6 bases). Trimming removed 7 bases at V and 0 bases at J, with 15 bases between. Germline assignment: CDR1 SQVTM and CDR2 ANQGSEA. The CDR3 runs 14 residues. The CDR3 loop is CSAGQHPNQETQYF. The CDR3 bases are TGCAGCGCCGGACAGCATCCTAACCAAGAGACCCAGTACTTC.

The chain has TRBV2 and TRBJ1-4, with D hard to call. Trimming shortened V by 4 bases and J by 5 bases, and 11 bases separated the two germline ends. The CDR3 is made up of 14 amino acids. Germline-derived CDR1 and CDR2 are SNHLY and FYNNEI. Written as DNA, the CDR3 is TGTGCCAGCAGTGTCTCTGGGTTGAATGAAAAACTGTTTTTT. Its translation: CASSVSGLNEKLFF.

The chain couples TRBV12-3 or TRBV12-4 to TRBJ2-3; D is perhaps TRBD2 (6 bases). V was clipped by 5 bases and J by 4 bases, with 16 bases between them. The CDR3 is 15 residues long. Here the CDR3 reads CASSPGGGAADTQYF. The CDR3 DNA is TGTGCCAGCAGTCCTGGCGGCGGGGCCGCAGATACGCAGTATTTT.

This clonotype has a count of ten or more. The chain links TRBV5-1 to TRBJ2-2; the D is unclear. CDR3 length equals 18 residues. CDR1 SGHRS and CDR2 YFSETQ come from the germline V gene. V was trimmed by 2 bases and J by 0 bases, leaving 17 bases between them. The CDR3 spells CASSLRRRTHANTGELFF. The CDR3 DNA is TGCGCCAGCAGCTTACGACGTCGGACCCACGCGAACACCGGGGAGCTGTTTTTT.

The J gene is TRBJ2-3, the V gene TRBV12-3 or TRBV12-4; TRBD2 might be the D (5 bases). The CDR3 covers 15 residues. Trimming took 6 bases from V and 0 from J, leaving 13 bases between them. This CDR3 is CASSPRTGSTDTQYF. The DNA for the CDR3 is TGTGCCAGCAGCCCCAGGACGGGGAGCACAGATACGCAGTATTTT.

This clonotype was recorded many times. The chain employs TRBV28 and TRBJ2-5, with D possibly being TRBD1 (5 bases). V was shortened by 8 bases and J by 5 bases, with 15 bases between the two germline ends. The CDR3 spans 13 residues. Germline-derived CDR1 and CDR2 are MDHEN and SYDVKM. The CDR3 is CASVLIPGETQYF. CDR3 bases: TGTGCCAGCGTCCTTATACCAGGGGAGACCCAGTACTTC.

The V and J genes are TRBV2 and TRBJ2-7; 10 nucleotides line up with TRBD1. J was trimmed by 6 bases and V by 10 bases; bases with no gene match: 9. The CDR3 consists of 13 residues. The germline gives CDR1 SNHLY, CDR2 FYNNEI. CDR3 protein: CATGTGVSGEQYF. Written as DNA, the CDR3 is TGTGCCACCGGGACAGGGGTTAGCGGCGAGCAGTACTTC.

This chain uses TRBV15 with TRBJ2-1, with unresolved D. V gave up 4 bases and J gave up 8 bases, with 12 bases separating them. Germline CDR1 LNHNV, CDR2 YYDKDF (reference sequence). This CDR3 has 13 residues. The CDR3 DNA follows: TGTGCCACCAGCACGACTGGCTTCGATGAGCAGTTCTTC. As protein: CATSTTGFDEQFF.

V gene TRBV10-3 combines with J gene TRBJ2-7; D is tentatively TRBD1 or TRBD2 (6 bases each). This CDR3 comprises 15 residues. The V gene's germline CDR1 is ENHRY and CDR2 SYGVKD. The V end lost 3 bases, the J end lost 2 bases, and 14 bases lay between the germline ends. CDR3 residues: CAISDYGGKAYEQYF. CDR3 DNA sequence: TGTGCCATCAGTGACTACGGGGGCAAGGCCTACGAGCAGTACTTC.

A few counts support this clonotype. The rearrangement links TRBV7-2 to TRBJ1-5; D is unresolved. CDR1 is SGHTA and CDR2 is FQGNSA in the germline V gene. The length of the CDR3 is 15 residues. V lost 7 bases and J 1 base, leaving 14 bases between the germline ends. CDR3 residues: CASTLGRVSNQPQHF. The CDR3 nucleotides are TGTGCCAGCACCCTGGGAAGGGTGAGCAATCAGCCCCAGCATTTT.

This clonotype has a handful of counts. The chain has TRBV28 and TRBJ1-1; 7 bases match TRBD1. CDR1 and CDR2 from the germline V gene are MDHEN and SYDVKM. This CDR3 comprises 14 residues. The V gene end was trimmed by 6 bases and the J gene end by 3 bases; junction bases not matched to a gene: 7. The CDR3 DNA reads TGTGCCAGCAGCTATATTCAGGGGGACACTGAAGCTTTCTTT. It is translated as CASSYIQGDTEAFF.

V gene TRBV7-2 combines with J gene TRBJ2-7; D might be TRBD2 (6 bases). The CDR3 extends over 16 amino acids. Germline lookup yields CDR1 SGHTA and CDR2 FQGNSA. Trimming removed 5 bases from V and 2 bases from J, with 19 bases in between. The CDR3 DNA sequence: TGTGCCAGCAGCGAACGGGGACTCGGGCATCCCTACGAGCAGTACTTC. Its protein product is CASSERGLGHPYEQYF.

The J gene is TRBJ2-7, the V gene TRBV4-3; no clear D. V lost 4 bases and J 3 bases, leaving 10 bases between the germline ends. CDR1 LGHNA and CDR2 YSLEER come from the germline V gene. CDR3 length equals 13 residues. CDR3 loop: CASSPGPGYEQYF. DNA for the CDR3: TGCGCCAGCAGCCCTGGGCCAGGCTACGAGCAGTACTTC.

The chain is built from TRBV6-2 or TRBV6-3 and TRBJ2-5; TRBD2 matches 9 bases. Germline CDR1 MNHEY, CDR2 SVGEGT. V lost 3 bases, J lost 4 bases, and 6 bases stayed unmatched. The CDR3 runs to 15 residues. CDR3 in amino acids: CASSYWLAGPETQYF. DNA for the CDR3: TGTGCCAGCAGTTATTGGCTAGCGGGACCAGAGACCCAGTACTTC.

This clonotype was seen ten or more times. The genes are TRBV6-1 and TRBJ2-2; a weak D match, TRBD2 (5 bases). Trimming stripped 3 bases from V and 1 base from J, with 6 bases between. This CDR3 has 14 amino acids. Germline-derived CDR1 and CDR2 are MNHNS and SASEGT. CDR3: CASSEGRNTGELFF. CDR3 nucleotides: TGTGCCAGCAGTGAGGGGAGGAACACCGGGGAGCTGTTTTTT.